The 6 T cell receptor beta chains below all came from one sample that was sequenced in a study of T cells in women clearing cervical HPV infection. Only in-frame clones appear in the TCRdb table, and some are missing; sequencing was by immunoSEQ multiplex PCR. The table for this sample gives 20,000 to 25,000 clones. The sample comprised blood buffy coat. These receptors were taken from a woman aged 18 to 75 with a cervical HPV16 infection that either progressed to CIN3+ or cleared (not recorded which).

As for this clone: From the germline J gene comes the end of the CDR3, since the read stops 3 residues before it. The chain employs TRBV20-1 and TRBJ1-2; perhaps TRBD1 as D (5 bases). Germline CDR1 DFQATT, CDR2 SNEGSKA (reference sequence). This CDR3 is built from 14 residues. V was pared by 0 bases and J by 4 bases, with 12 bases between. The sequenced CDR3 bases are TGCAGTGCTAGAGACGGATGGAGGGGCTATGGC. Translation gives CSARDGWRGYG. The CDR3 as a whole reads CSARDGWRGYGYTF.

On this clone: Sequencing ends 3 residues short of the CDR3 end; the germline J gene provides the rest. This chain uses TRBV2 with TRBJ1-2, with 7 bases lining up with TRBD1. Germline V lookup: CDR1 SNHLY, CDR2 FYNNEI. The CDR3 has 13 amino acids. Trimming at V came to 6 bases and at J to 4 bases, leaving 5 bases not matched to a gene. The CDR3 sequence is CASSPGQSYGYTF. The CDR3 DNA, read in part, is TGTGCCAGCAGCCCGGGACAGAGCTATGGC.

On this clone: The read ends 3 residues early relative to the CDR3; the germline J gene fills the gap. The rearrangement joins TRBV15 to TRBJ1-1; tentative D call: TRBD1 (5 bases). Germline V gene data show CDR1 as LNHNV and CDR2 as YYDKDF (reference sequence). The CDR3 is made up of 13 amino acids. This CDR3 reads CATSRDYGGEAFF. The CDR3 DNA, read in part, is TGTGCCACCAGCAGAGATTATGGGGGGGAA.

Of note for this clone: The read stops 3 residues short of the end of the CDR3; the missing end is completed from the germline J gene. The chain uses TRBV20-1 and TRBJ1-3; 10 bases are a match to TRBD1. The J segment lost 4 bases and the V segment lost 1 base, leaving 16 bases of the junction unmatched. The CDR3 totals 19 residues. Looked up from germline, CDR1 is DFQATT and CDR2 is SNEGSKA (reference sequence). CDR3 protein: CSARGPGQGMEGVGNTIYF. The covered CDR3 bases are TGCAGTGCTAGAGGACCGGGACAGGGGATGGAGGGAGTCGGAAACACC.

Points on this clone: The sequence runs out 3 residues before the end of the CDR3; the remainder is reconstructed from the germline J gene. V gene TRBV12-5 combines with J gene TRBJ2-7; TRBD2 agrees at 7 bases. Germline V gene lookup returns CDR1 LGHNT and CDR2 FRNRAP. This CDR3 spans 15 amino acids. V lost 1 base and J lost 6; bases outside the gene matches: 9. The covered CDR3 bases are TGTGCTAGTGGTTTGGGCGGGAGTTCCTCCGTCGAG. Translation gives CASGLGGSSSVE. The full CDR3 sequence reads CASGLGGSSSVEQYF.

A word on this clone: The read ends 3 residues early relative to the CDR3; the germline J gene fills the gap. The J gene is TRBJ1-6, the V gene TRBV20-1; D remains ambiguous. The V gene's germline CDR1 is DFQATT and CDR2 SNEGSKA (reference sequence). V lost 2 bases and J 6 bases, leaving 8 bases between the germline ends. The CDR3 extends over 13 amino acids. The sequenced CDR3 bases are TGCAGTGCTAGACTAGCGCCTAATTCACCC. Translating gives CSARLAPNSP. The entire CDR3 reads CSARLAPNSPLHF.